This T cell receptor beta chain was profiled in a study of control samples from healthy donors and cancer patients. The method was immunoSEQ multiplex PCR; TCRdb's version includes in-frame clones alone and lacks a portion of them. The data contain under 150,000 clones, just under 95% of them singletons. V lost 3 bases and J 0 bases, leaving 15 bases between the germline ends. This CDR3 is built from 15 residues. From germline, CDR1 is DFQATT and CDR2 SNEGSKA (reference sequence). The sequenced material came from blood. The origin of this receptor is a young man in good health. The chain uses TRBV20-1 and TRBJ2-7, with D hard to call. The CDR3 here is CSASYQGSSSYEQYF. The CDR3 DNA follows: TGCAGTGCTAGTTACCAAGGGTCTAGCTCCTACGAGCAGTACTTC.